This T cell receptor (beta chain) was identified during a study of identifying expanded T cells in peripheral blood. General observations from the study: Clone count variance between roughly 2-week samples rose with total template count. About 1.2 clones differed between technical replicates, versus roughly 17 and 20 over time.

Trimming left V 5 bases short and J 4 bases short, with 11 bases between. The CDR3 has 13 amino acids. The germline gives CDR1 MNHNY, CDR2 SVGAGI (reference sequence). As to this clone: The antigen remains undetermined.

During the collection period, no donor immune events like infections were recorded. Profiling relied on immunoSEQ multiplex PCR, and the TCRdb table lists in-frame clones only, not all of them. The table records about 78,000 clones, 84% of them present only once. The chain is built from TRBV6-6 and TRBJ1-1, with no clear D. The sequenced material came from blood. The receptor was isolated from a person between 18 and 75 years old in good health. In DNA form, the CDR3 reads TGTGCCAGCAGTCGAGTCCGGGTCACTGAAGCTTTCTTT. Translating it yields CASSRVRVTEAFF.